The 21 T cell receptor beta chains below were found in one sample sequenced in a study of T cells in Graves' hyperthyroidism and ophthalmopathy (dated by TCRdb to between 2017 and 2020). The library relied on multiplex PCR. Sequenced using an Illumina HiSeq 2000. The TCR beta CDR3 regions were amplified from RNA transcripts. For the first round of RT-PCR on the TCR CDR3, the HTBI primer set was used together with the Qiagen OneStep RT-PCR kit. The public reads were reprocessed in TCRdb via fastp at Q25 and MiXCR, keeping in-frame beta chains. Every entry covers one CDR3 protein and lists the most common genes and DNA from its rows. The sample yields under 350,000 distinct CDR3 sequences; 20% to 25% were counted once. The ten most abundant clones make up about a quarter of the sample. Sequences were obtained from blood. These receptors originate from a middle-aged man with Graves' hyperthyroidism that later progressed to Graves' ophthalmopathy.

This clonotype was found many times. The rearrangement uses TRBV3-1 and TRBJ2-7; D remains unclear. From germline, CDR1 is LGHDT and CDR2 YNNKEL (reference sequence). V shed 4 bases and J shed 4 bases, with 11 bases lying between them. The CDR3 consists of 13 residues. CDR3 residues: CASSPIQRYEQYF. The CDR3 DNA sequence: TGTGCCAGCAGCCCCATTCAAAGGTACGAGCAGTACTTC.

In this sample, this clonotype turned up many times. This sequence joins TRBV28 and TRBJ2-4; the D is unclear. This CDR3 is 15 amino acids long. Germline V gene data show CDR1 as MDHEN and CDR2 as SYDVKM. V was shortened by 3 bases and J by 1 base, with 10 bases between the two germline ends. Here the CDR3 DNA reads TGTGCCAGCAGTTTGTTGGTGGGGGCCAAAAACATTCAGTACTTC. The encoded protein is CASSLLVGAKNIQYF.

The rearrangement uses TRBV11-2 and TRBJ1-3, with D maybe TRBD1 (6 bases). Germline CDR1 and CDR2: SGHAT and FQNNGV. The V end lost 1 base, the J end lost 3 bases, and 13 bases lay between the germline ends. The CDR3 has 16 residues. CDR3 in amino acids: CASSLVIGTLGNTIYF. The CDR3 bases are TGTGCCAGCAGCTTAGTTATTGGGACACTTGGAAACACCATATATTTT. The full variable domain, rest sourced from reference TRBV11-2 and TRBJ1-3, is EAGVAQSPRYKIIEKRQSVAFWCNPISGHATLYWYQQILGQGPKLLIQFQNNGVVDDSQLPKDRFSAERLKGVDSTLKIQPAKLEDSAVYLCASSLVIGTLGNTIYFGEGSWLTVV.

This clonotype has a count of ten or more. The CDR3 DNA follows: TGTGCCAGCCACCAAGGCGGTAATTCACCCCTCCACTTT. Its protein is CASHQGGNSPLHF. J is TRBJ1-6 and V is TRBV19; D gene unclear. V lost 9 bases, J lost 6 bases, and 12 bases lay in between. The CDR3 is 13 residues long. The germline CDR1 and CDR2 sequences are LNHDA and SQIVND (reference sequence).

The chain carries TRBV6-2 or TRBV6-3 and TRBJ2-7, with D hard to call. Trimming shortened V by 5 bases and J by 2 bases, and 10 bases separated the two germline ends. The CDR3 covers 13 residues. Germline loops: CDR1 MNHEY, CDR2 SVGEGT. Written as DNA, the CDR3 is TGTGCCAGCAGTGCCGCGTCCCCCTACGAGCAGTACTTC. Amino acids: CASSAASPYEQYF.

This clonotype was detected ten times or more. The chain employs TRBV11-2 and TRBJ2-2; no reliable D call. The CDR3 has 17 residues. V dropped 5 bases and J dropped 1 base, with 17 bases sitting between them. In germline, CDR1 is SGHAT, CDR2 FQNNGV. CDR3 sequence (DNA): TGTGCCAGCAGCCCTGCATTTGGCGGTGAGAACACCGGGGAGCTGTTTTTT. It encodes CASSPAFGGENTGELFF.

Many counts were recorded for this clonotype. J is TRBJ2-5 and V is TRBV11-2, with 10 bases matching TRBD1. Trimming cost V 8 bases and J 4 bases; bases outside gene matches: 13. Germline CDR1 SGHAT, CDR2 FQNNGV. The CDR3 covers 16 residues. The CDR3 region is CASGQGTGVLVETQYF. The CDR3 DNA reads TGTGCCAGCGGGCAGGGGACAGGGGTTTTGGTAGAGACCCAGTACTTC.

This clonotype was seen ten or more times. CDR3 loop: CSARGRGGSSSYEQYF. The CDR3 bases are TGCAGTGCCCGGGGGCGTGGCGGGAGTAGCTCCTACGAGCAGTACTTC. The chain links TRBV20-1 to TRBJ2-7, with a weak D call TRBD2 (7 bases). This CDR3 region has 16 residues. V gave up 6 bases and J gave up 0 bases, with 21 bases separating them. Germline CDR1 is DFQATT and CDR2 is SNEGSKA (reference sequence).

This clonotype was counted ten times or more. The chain is built from TRBV6-5 and TRBJ1-2; 10 positions agree with TRBD1. The CDR3 consists of 16 residues. CDR1 is MNHEY, CDR2 SVGAGI, per germline. J gave up 5 bases and V 0 bases, and 6 bases lay outside the gene matches. The CDR3 protein is CASSYSSGQGGYGYTF. The DNA of the CDR3 is TGTGCCAGCAGTTACTCATCCGGACAGGGGGGATATGGCTACACCTTC.

The chain couples TRBV28 to TRBJ1-1; tentatively, D is TRBD1 (6 bases). Trimming removed 5 bases from V and 4 bases from J, with 14 bases in between. The germline gives CDR1 MDHEN, CDR2 SYDVKM. The CDR3 contains 14 residues. The CDR3 coding sequence is TGTGCCAGCAGTACCCATTCGGGGGCCACTGAAGCTTTCTTT. Translated, it gives CASSTHSGATEAFF.

Many counts were recorded for this clonotype. The V and J genes are TRBV28 and TRBJ2-5, with no clear D. The CDR3 runs 14 residues. The V end was cut by 3 bases, the J end by 4 bases, with 12 bases between. Germline CDR1 and CDR2: MDHEN and SYDVKM. CDR3: CASSFGVVRETQYF. The CDR3 DNA follows: TGTGCCAGCAGTTTTGGTGTCGTTAGAGAGACCCAGTACTTC. Using reference TRBV28 and TRBJ2-5 for the parts outside the CDR3, the full variable domain is DVKVTQSSRYLVKRTGEKVFLECVQDMDHENMFWYRQDPGLGLRLIYFSYDVKMKEKGDIPEGYSVSREKKERFSLILESASTNQTSMYLCASSFGVVRETQYFGPGTRLLVL.

This clonotype was counted at least ten times. This rearrangement joins TRBV20-1 to TRBJ2-7; D is unclear. The CDR3 runs to 13 residues. With 4 bases removed from V and 3 bases from J, the gap between germline ends came to 13 bases. In germline, CDR1 is DFQATT, CDR2 SNEGSKA (reference sequence). In DNA, the CDR3 is TGCAGTGCTACTAACCGACAAGACTACGAGCAGTACTTC. This translates into CSATNRQDYEQYF.

Ten or more counts support this clonotype. The rearrangement joins TRBV27 to TRBJ2-3; D is perhaps TRBD2 (5 bases). Trimming pared 4 bases from V and 4 bases from J, leaving 27 bases between. CDR3 length: 19 amino acids. Germline CDR1 and CDR2: MNHEY and SMNVEV (reference sequence). CDR3 in DNA: TGTGCCAGCAGTTCAAGCCGAGGATCGAGCGGTCACGAACCAGATACGCAGTATTTT. Its protein product is CASSSSRGSSGHEPDTQYF.

This clonotype showed up just once. V is TRBV27 and J is TRBJ1-2; 10 bases are shared with TRBD1. The junction had 2 bases not matched to a gene; V was cut back by 1 base and J by 6 bases. Germline loops: CDR1 MNHEY, CDR2 SMNVEV (reference sequence). This CDR3 region has 14 residues. The CDR3 sequence: CASSLWGTGDGYTF. The CDR3 coding sequence is TGTGCCAGCAGTTTATGGGGGACAGGGGATGGCTACACCTTC.

As DNA, the CDR3 is TGTGCCAGCAGCTGGACGACAGGGGCGCCCTACGAGCAGTACTTC. It is translated as CASSWTTGAPYEQYF. This sequence joins TRBV6-1 and TRBJ2-7, with 8 bases lining up with TRBD1. This CDR3 is 15 amino acids long. Germline CDR1 is MNHNS and CDR2 is SASEGT. Losses at the gene ends were 6 bases for V and 2 bases for J; bases not matched to a gene: 9.

This clonotype appeared many times. This rearrangement joins TRBV4-1 to TRBJ1-5, with 7 bases matching TRBD1. This CDR3 has 16 residues. The J segment lost 5 bases and the V segment lost 1 base, leaving 8 bases of the junction unmatched. Germline lookup yields CDR1 MGHRA and CDR2 YSYEKL. The CDR3 region has the DNA TGCGCCAGCAGCCAAGCGGACAGGTTAGGGCATCAGCCCCAGCATTTT. It yields the protein CASSQADRLGHQPQHF.

This clonotype showed up many times. V gene TRBV7-3 combines with J gene TRBJ2-2, with D perhaps assigned TRBD1 or TRBD2 (5 bases each). The CDR3 has 13 amino acids. Trimming removed 1 base from V and 5 bases from J, with 5 bases in between. The germline CDR1 and CDR2 sequences are SGHTA and FQGTGA. The CDR3 bases are TGTGCCAGCAGCTTAAGGGGGACCGGGGAGCTGTTTTTT. This gives the protein CASSLRGTGELFF. The full variable domain, with the rest looked up from reference TRBV7-3 and TRBJ2-2, is GAGVSQTPSNKVTEKGKYVELRCDPISGHTALYWYRQSLGQGPEFLIYFQGTGAADDSGLPNDRFFAVRPEGSVSTLKIQRTERGDSAVYLCASSLRGTGELFFGEGSRLTVL.

This clonotype was seen repeatedly, ten times or more. This chain uses TRBV7-8 with TRBJ2-2; maybe TRBD2 (6 bases). The CDR3 sequence is 13 residues long. V shed 4 bases and J shed 7 bases, with 10 bases lying between them. Germline lookup yields CDR1 SGHVS and CDR2 FQNEAQ. The CDR3 loop is CASSSGLLGELFF. DNA for the CDR3: TGTGCCAGCAGCTCCGGACTACTCGGGGAGCTGTTTTTT.

The chain combines TRBV12-3 or TRBV12-4 with TRBJ1-2, with D possibly matching TRBD1 (5 bases). With 6 bases removed from V and 3 bases from J, the gap between germline ends came to 11 bases. This CDR3 is built from 13 residues. The CDR3 DNA sequence: TGTGCCAGCAGGAAGACAGCGGACTATGGCTACACCTTC. Translation gives CASRKTADYGYTF.

At least ten counts were recorded for this clonotype. The chain carries TRBV6-1 and TRBJ1-1, with no clear D. The V gene's germline CDR1 is MNHNS and CDR2 SASEGT. The CDR3 is 14 amino acids. V lost 8 bases and J 5 bases, leaving 18 bases between the germline ends. CDR3 in amino acids: CASYEGGEGTEAFF. CDR3 coding DNA: TGTGCCAGCTATGAGGGCGGGGAAGGAACTGAAGCTTTCTTT.

This clonotype was picked up one time. A much larger clone is a single base away; this may be a read error. The chain employs TRBV5-1 and TRBJ2-7; 10 bases map to TRBD1. Germline lookup yields CDR1 SGHRS and CDR2 YFSETQ. CDR3 length equals 14 residues. For the CDR3, the DNA is TGCGCCAGCAGATCCGGGACAGGGGCGTACGAGCAGTGCTTC. It yields the protein CASRSGTGAYEQCF.